This T cell receptor beta chain derives from a study of shared clonotypes between healthy human individuals. Whole-study findings and limits: Around 5.4% of naive CD4 clonotypes were common to a few donors.

A note on this clone: Its antigen remains unidentified.

The assay ran at deep level. Method: immunoSEQ multiplex PCR; TCRdb's copy keeps in-frame clones and lacks some. The table lists around 1,000,000 clones, approximately 75% of them singletons, with over 0.8% in the top ten. Sample: memory CD4+ T cells from PBMCs. As to subset: CD45RA-negative fraction. The TCR originated in a man between 18 and 29 years old in good health. Some clones in this sample may be carry-over from other donors' samples.

CDR3 protein: CASSVPGTDSYEQYF. CDR3 nucleotide sequence: TGTGCCAGCAGTGTCCCCGGGACGGACTCCTACGAGCAGTACTTC. V is TRBV28 and J is TRBJ2-7, with D tentatively TRBD1 or TRBD2 (5 bases each). CDR1 is MDHEN, CDR2 SYDVKM, per germline. The CDR3 runs to 15 residues. Trimming cost V 5 bases and J 0 bases, with 14 bases left between them.